This TCR beta chain originates from a study of blood T cell repertoires in COVID-19. The table came from immunoSEQ multiplex PCR; TCRdb's copy has only in-frame clones and leaves some out. This table has 150,000 to 200,000 clones, about 85% appearing once. The CDR3 has 14 amino acids. V was shortened by 4 bases and J by 5 bases, with 14 bases between the two germline ends. The germline gives CDR1 LGHDT, CDR2 YNNKEL (reference sequence). The clonotype comes from a man aged 18-30 years with acute or convalescent COVID-19. The chain has TRBV3-1 (or the pseudogene TRBV3-2) and TRBJ1-1; no definite D call. Material: peripheral blood. The CDR3 DNA reads as TGTGCCAGCAGCCCCCGGGCGGGTTGGACTGAAGCTTTCTTT. Its translation: CASSPRAGWTEAFF.